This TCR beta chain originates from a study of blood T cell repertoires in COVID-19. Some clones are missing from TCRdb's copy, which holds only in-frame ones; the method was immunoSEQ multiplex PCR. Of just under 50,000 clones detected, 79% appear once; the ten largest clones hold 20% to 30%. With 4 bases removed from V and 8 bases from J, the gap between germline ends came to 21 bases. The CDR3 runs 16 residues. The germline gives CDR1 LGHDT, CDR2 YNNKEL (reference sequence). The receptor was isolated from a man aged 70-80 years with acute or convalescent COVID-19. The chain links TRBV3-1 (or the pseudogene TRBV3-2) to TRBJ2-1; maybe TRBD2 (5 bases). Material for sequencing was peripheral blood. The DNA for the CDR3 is TGTGCCAGCAGCCCGAGTGGTAGCAAAGGGAGCGATGAGCAGTTCTTC. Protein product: CASSPSGSKGSDEQFF.